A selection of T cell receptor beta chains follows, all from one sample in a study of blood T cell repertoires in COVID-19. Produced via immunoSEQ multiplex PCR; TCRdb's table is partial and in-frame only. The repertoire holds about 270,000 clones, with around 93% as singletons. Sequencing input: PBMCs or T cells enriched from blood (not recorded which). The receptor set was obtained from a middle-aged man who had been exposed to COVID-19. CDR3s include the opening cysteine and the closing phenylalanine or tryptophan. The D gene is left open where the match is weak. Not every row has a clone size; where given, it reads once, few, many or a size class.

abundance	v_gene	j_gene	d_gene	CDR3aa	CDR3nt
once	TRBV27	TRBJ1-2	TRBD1	CASSSSGTGSGYTF	TGTGCCAGCAGTTCCTCCGGGACAGGCTCTGGCTACACCTTC
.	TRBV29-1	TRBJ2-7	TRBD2	CSVGLAGLSYEQYF	TGCAGCGTTGGACTAGCGGGACTCTCCTACGAGCAGTACTTC
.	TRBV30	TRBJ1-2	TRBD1	CASHRGNYGYTF	TGTGCCTCGCACAGGGGTAACTATGGCTACACCTTC
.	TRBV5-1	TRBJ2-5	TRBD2	CASSEILAGEGETQYF	TGCGCCAGCAGTGAAATTTTAGCGGGAGAAGGAGAGACCCAGTACTTC
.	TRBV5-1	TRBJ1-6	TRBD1	CASSAEARDRGNSPLHF	TGCGCCAGCAGCGCGGAAGCCCGGGACAGGGGTAATTCACCCCTCCACTTT
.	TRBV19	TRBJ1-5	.	CASSIKGSGQPQHF	TGTGCCAGTAGTATTAAGGGGTCGGGTCAGCCCCAGCATTTT
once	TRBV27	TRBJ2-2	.	CASSLGAGNTGELFF	TGTGCCAGCAGTTTAGGAGCGGGTAACACCGGGGAGCTGTTTTTT
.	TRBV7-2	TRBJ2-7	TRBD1	CASSSYPDRGYEQYF	TGTGCCAGCAGCTCGTACCCCGACAGGGGCTACGAGCAGTACTTC
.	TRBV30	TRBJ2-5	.	CAWSQVGGPTQYF	TGTGCCTGGAGTCAAGTCGGCGGGCCAACCCAGTACTTC
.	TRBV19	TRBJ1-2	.	CASGGDGASQYYGYTF	TGTGCCAGTGGGGGGGACGGCGCCTCACAATACTATGGCTACACCTTC
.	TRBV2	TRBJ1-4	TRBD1	CASSERDSLMSKLFF	TGTGCCAGCAGTGAGCGGGACAGCTTAATGTCAAAACTGTTTTTT
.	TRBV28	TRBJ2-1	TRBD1	CASEGQALANEQFF	TGTGCCAGTGAGGGACAGGCCCTTGCCAATGAGCAGTTCTTC
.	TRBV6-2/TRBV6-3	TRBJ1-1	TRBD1	CASSRQGTNEAFF	TGTGCCAGCAGCCGACAGGGGACGAATGAAGCTTTCTTT
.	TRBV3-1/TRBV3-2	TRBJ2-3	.	CASSLVGGPVADTQYF	TGTGCCAGCAGCCTGGTGGGGGGACCGGTGGCAGATACGCAGTATTTT
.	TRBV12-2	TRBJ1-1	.	CASRLAHRATEAFF	TGTGCAAGTCGCTTAGCCCACAGGGCCACTGAAGCTTTCTTT
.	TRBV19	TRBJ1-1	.	CASSVTGQNTEAFF	TGTGCCAGTAGTGTCACCGGACAGAACACTGAAGCTTTCTTT
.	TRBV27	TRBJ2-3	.	CASTRESPTDTQYF	TGTGCCAGCACTCGGGAGTCCCCGACCGATACGCAGTATTTT
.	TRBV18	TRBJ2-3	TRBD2	CASSPGTSSPSTDTQYF	TGTGCCAGCTCACCGGGGACTAGCAGCCCTAGCACAGATACGCAGTATTTT
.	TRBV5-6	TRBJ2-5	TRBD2	CASSLATSGQETQYF	TGTGCCAGCAGCTTGGCGACTAGCGGACAAGAGACCCAGTACTTC
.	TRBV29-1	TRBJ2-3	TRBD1	CSVEPAPGQRLNTQYF	TGCAGCGTTGAACCAGCACCGGGACAGCGATTAAATACGCAGTATTTT
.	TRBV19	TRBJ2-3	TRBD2	CASSSGGGKADTQYF	TGTGCCAGTAGTTCCGGCGGGGGTAAGGCAGATACGCAGTATTTT
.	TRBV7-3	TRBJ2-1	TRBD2	CASSQIAGAPLREQFF	TGTGCCAGCAGCCAAATAGCGGGAGCGCCCCTTCGGGAGCAGTTCTTC
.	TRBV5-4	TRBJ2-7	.	CASSLPGKGEQYF	TGTGCCAGCAGCTTGCCGGGGAAGGGCGAGCAGTACTTC
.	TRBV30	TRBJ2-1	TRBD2	CAWRLAGDEQFF	TGTGCCTGGAGATTAGCGGGAGATGAGCAGTTCTTC
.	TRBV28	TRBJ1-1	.	CASSLAQGRAFF	TGTGCCAGCAGTTTAGCTCAGGGGAGAGCTTTCTTT
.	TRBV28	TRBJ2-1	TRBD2	CASSSPGLLYNEQFF	TGTGCCAGCAGTTCCCCGGGACTACTTTACAATGAGCAGTTCTTC
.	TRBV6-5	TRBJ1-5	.	CASSYDSYSNQPQHF	TGTGCCAGCAGCTACGACAGTTATAGCAATCAGCCCCAGCATTTT
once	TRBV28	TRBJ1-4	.	CASRRVGTNEKLFF	TGTGCCAGCAGGAGGGTGGGGACTAATGAAAAACTGTTTTTT
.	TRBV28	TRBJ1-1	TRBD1	CASSSRQGGLGNTEAFF	TGTGCCAGCAGTTCCAGACAGGGCGGGTTGGGGAACACTGAAGCTTTCTTT
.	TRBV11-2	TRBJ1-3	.	CASSYQGNGTGNTIYF	TGTGCCAGCAGCTACCAGGGTAATGGAACTGGAAACACCATATATTTT
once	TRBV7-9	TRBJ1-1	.	CASSTGNTEAFF	TGTGCCAGCAGCACGGGGAACACTGAAGCTTTCTTT
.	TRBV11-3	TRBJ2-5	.	CASSLSFREKTQYF	TGTGCCAGCAGCTTGAGTTTTCGGGAAAAGACCCAGTACTTC
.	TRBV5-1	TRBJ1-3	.	CASSASGAGNTIYF	TGCGCCAGCAGCGCCTCAGGGGCTGGAAACACCATATATTTT
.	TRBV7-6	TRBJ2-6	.	CASSLGVRPSGANVLTF	TGTGCCAGCAGCTTGGGCGTGCGCCCCTCTGGGGCCAACGTCCTGACTTTC
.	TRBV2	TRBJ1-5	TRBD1	CASRGQGSNQPQHF	TGTGCCAGCAGGGGACAGGGCAGCAATCAGCCCCAGCATTTT
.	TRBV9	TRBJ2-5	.	CASSAFPVETQYF	TGTGCCAGCAGCGCCTTCCCGGTGGAGACCCAGTACTTC
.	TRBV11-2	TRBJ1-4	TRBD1	CASSPDRINEKLFF	TGTGCCAGCAGCCCGGACAGGATTAATGAAAAACTGTTTTTT
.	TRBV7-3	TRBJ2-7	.	CASSSPSREQYF	TGTGCCAGCAGCTCCCCCTCCCGCGAGCAGTACTTC
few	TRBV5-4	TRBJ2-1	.	CASSLGQRSSYNEQFF	TGTGCCAGCAGCCTAGGACAGCGGAGCTCCTACAATGAGCAGTTCTTC
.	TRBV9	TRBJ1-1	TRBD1	CASSPQSGGAKGTEAFF	TGTGCCAGCAGCCCTCAATCAGGGGGCGCGAAGGGCACTGAAGCTTTCTTT
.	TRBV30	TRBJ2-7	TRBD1	CAWSVLGRGYEQYF	TGTGCCTGGAGTGTATTGGGCAGGGGGTACGAGCAGTACTTC
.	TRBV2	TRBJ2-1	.	CASSETSSAYYNEQFF	TGTGCCAGCAGTGAAACATCTAGCGCGTACTACAATGAGCAGTTCTTC
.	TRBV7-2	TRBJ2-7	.	CASSLDISEQYF	TGTGCCAGCAGCTTGGACATCTCCGAGCAGTACTTC
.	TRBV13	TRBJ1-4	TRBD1	CASSLEGGMGKLFF	TGTGCCAGCAGCTTAGAAGGGGGCATGGGAAAACTGTTTTTT
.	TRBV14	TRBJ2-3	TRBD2	CASSLTSGRADTQYF	TGTGCCAGCAGCCTTACTAGCGGGAGGGCTGATACGCAGTATTTT
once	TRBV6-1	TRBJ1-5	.	CASSEDSSNQPQHF	TGTGCCAGCAGTGAGGACAGTAGCAATCAGCCCCAGCATTTT
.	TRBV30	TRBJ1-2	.	CAWDTFYGYTF	TGTGCCTGGGACACATTTTATGGCTACACCTTC
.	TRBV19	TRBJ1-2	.	CAGGGSPSVGYTF	TGTGCCGGGGGGGGATCACCAAGCGTTGGCTACACCTTC
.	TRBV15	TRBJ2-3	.	CATSPAGDTQYF	TGTGCCACCAGCCCCGCGGGGGATACGCAGTATTTT
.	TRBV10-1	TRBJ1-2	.	CASSVGRKNRSNYGYTF	TGCGCCAGCAGTGTCGGGAGGAAGAACCGCTCCAACTATGGCTACACCTTC
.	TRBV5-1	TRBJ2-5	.	CASSGRVRETQYF	TGCGCCAGCAGCGGCAGGGTCCGAGAGACCCAGTACTTC
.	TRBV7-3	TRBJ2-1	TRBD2	CASSSTSGSYNEQFF	TGTGCCAGCAGCTCGACTAGCGGGTCCTACAATGAGCAGTTCTTC
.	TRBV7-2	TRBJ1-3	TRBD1	CASSARDRINSGNTIYF	TGTGCCAGCAGCGCCCGGGACAGAATTAACTCTGGAAACACCATATATTTT